Listed below are T cell receptor beta chains from one sample, sequenced in a study of CD8+CD57+ T cells in acquired aplastic anemia. TCRdb used MiXCR to reprocess the reads, holding one entry per CDR3 protein. The table lists some 190,000 distinct CDR3 sequences, about 47% of them singletons. The sample comprised sorted CD4+, CD8+, or CD8+CD57+ T cells (not recorded which) from PBMCs. The source of these receptors is a human donor in good health. CDR3s include the opening cysteine and the closing phenylalanine or tryptophan. D genes are given only for firm matches. The size entry is marked missing in some rows and otherwise reads once, few, many or a size class.

j_gene: TRBJ2-2
len: 15
v_gene: TRBV2
abundance: NA
d_gene: NA
CDR3nt: TGTGCCAGCAAGGTGGAGGCGTCGGGCACCGGGGAGCTGTTTTTT
CDR3aa: CASKVEASGTGELFF

j_gene: TRBJ2-1
len: 19
v_gene: TRBV25-1
abundance: NA
d_gene: TRBD2
CDR3nt: TGTGCCAGCAGCAGCCTGGGACTAGCAGGACAAAGCTCCTACAATGAGCAGTTCTTC
CDR3aa: CASSSLGLAGQSSYNEQFF

j_gene: TRBJ1-1
len: 15
v_gene: TRBV29-1
abundance: NA
d_gene: NA
CDR3nt: TGCAGCGTTGGTCATCCGGACATATGGAACACTGAAGCTTTCTTT
CDR3aa: CSVGHPDIWNTEAFF

j_gene: TRBJ2-2
len: 18
v_gene: TRBV18
abundance: NA
d_gene: NA
CDR3nt: TGTGCCAGCTCACCAAAGCACGACACCGCAGGATTTTCCGGGGAGCTGTTTTTT
CDR3aa: CASSPKHDTAGFSGELFF

j_gene: TRBJ1-4
len: 13
v_gene: TRBV25-1
abundance: NA
d_gene: NA
CDR3nt: TGTGCCAGCACCTTGGGAGGGATGGAAAAACTGTTTTTT
CDR3aa: CASTLGGMEKLFF

j_gene: TRBJ2-7
len: 16
v_gene: TRBV5-4
abundance: many
d_gene: TRBD1
CDR3nt: TGTGCCAGCAGCTTGCGACAGGGTGGAGGATCCTACGAGCAGTACTTC
CDR3aa: CASSLRQGGGSYEQYF

j_gene: TRBJ1-1
len: 13
v_gene: TRBV7-2
abundance: many
d_gene: NA
CDR3nt: TGTGCCAGCAGCTTAAATGTCCGGACTGAAGCTTTCTTT
CDR3aa: CASSLNVRTEAFF

j_gene: TRBJ2-5
len: 14
v_gene: TRBV20-1
abundance: once
d_gene: NA
CDR3nt: TGCAGTGCTAGACTCCGCGCACCCAAAGAGACCCAGTACTTC
CDR3aa: CSARLRAPKETQYF

j_gene: TRBJ1-2
len: 16
v_gene: TRBV25-1
abundance: NA
d_gene: TRBD1
CDR3nt: TGTGCCAGCAGTGATCCCGGACAGGGGGGGGCCTATGGCTACACCTTC
CDR3aa: CASSDPGQGGAYGYTF

j_gene: TRBJ1-6
len: 18
v_gene: TRBV27
abundance: NA
d_gene: TRBD1
CDR3nt: TGTGCCAGCAGTTCCGCGGGACAGGGTTTCTTTTATAATTCACCCCTCCACTTT
CDR3aa: CASSSAGQGFFYNSPLHF

j_gene: TRBJ1-4
len: 16
v_gene: TRBV5-1
abundance: many
d_gene: NA
CDR3nt: TGCGCCAGCAGCTTGGTGGGTCCGGCGGCTAATGAAAAACTGTTTTTT
CDR3aa: CASSLVGPAANEKLFF

j_gene: TRBJ2-5
len: 16
v_gene: TRBV6-5
abundance: many
d_gene: TRBD2
CDR3nt: TGTGCCAGCAGTTACGCCGCTAGCGGGAGTGGCGAGACCCAGTACTTC
CDR3aa: CASSYAASGSGETQYF

j_gene: TRBJ2-5
len: 13
v_gene: TRBV29-1
abundance: NA
d_gene: TRBD2
CDR3nt: TGCAGCGTTGGTCCCGGGGGGCAAGAGACCCAGTACTTC
CDR3aa: CSVGPGGQETQYF

j_gene: TRBJ2-5
len: 17
v_gene: TRBV7-8
abundance: NA
d_gene: TRBD1
CDR3nt: TGTGCCAGCAGCCGAGACAGGGTGGGGGAAAGACAAGAGACCCAGTACTTC
CDR3aa: CASSRDRVGERQETQYF

j_gene: TRBJ2-7
len: 18
v_gene: TRBV11-2
abundance: many
d_gene: TRBD2
CDR3nt: TGTGCCAGCAGCTTCTCATGGACTAGCGGGAAGAGATCCTACGAGCAGTACTTC
CDR3aa: CASSFSWTSGKRSYEQYF

j_gene: TRBJ2-2
len: 18
v_gene: TRBV5-1
abundance: many
d_gene: NA
CDR3nt: TGCGCCAGCAGCCTGGTTGTGACAGCACGGATGAACACCGGGGAGCTGTTTTTT
CDR3aa: CASSLVVTARMNTGELFF

j_gene: TRBJ2-5
len: 15
v_gene: TRBV9
abundance: NA
d_gene: NA
CDR3nt: TGTGCCAGCAGCGCCTTGGACAGTTCCCAAGAGACCCAGTACTTC
CDR3aa: CASSALDSSQETQYF

j_gene: TRBJ2-1
len: 20
v_gene: TRBV11-1
abundance: NA
d_gene: TRBD2
CDR3nt: TGTGCCAGCAGCTTAGCCATGAAAGCGGGAGGGCATTATACTGGCAATGAGCAGTTCTTC
CDR3aa: CASSLAMKAGGHYTGNEQFF

j_gene: TRBJ1-5
len: 16
v_gene: TRBV12-3/TRBV12-4
abundance: many
d_gene: NA
CDR3nt: TGTGCCAGCAGCCCAGGTGGGGGGAATAGCAATCAGCCCCAGCATTTT
CDR3aa: CASSPGGGNSNQPQHF

j_gene: TRBJ2-7
len: 15
v_gene: TRBV4-1
abundance: many
d_gene: NA
CDR3nt: TGCGCCAGCAGCGACTTAAAGGGTCTCGCCTACGAGCAGTACTTC
CDR3aa: CASSDLKGLAYEQYF

j_gene: TRBJ1-6
len: 16
v_gene: TRBV9
abundance: many
d_gene: NA
CDR3nt: TGTGCCAGCAGCGAGGGAACAGGGTACAGTAATTCACCCCTCCACTTT
CDR3aa: CASSEGTGYSNSPLHF

j_gene: TRBJ2-7
len: 15
v_gene: TRBV10-3
abundance: NA
d_gene: TRBD1
CDR3nt: TGTGCCACCAGTGACCCCGGGACAGGGCCTCACGAGCAGTACTTC
CDR3aa: CATSDPGTGPHEQYF

j_gene: TRBJ1-5
len: 13
v_gene: TRBV10-3
abundance: few
d_gene: NA
CDR3nt: TGTGCCATCAGTGCCCCGCCCTCAGACGCCCAGCATTTT
CDR3aa: CAISAPPSDAQHF

j_gene: TRBJ2-7
len: 13
v_gene: TRBV19
abundance: once
d_gene: NA
CDR3nt: TGTGCCAGTAGTATGGGCAGTTCCTACGAGCAGTACTTC
CDR3aa: CASSMGSSYEQYF

j_gene: TRBJ1-2
len: 13
v_gene: TRBV7-8
abundance: once
d_gene: NA
CDR3nt: TGTGCCAGCGGACGGCCGGTAGTTGATGGCTACACCTTC
CDR3aa: CASGRPVVDGYTF

j_gene: TRBJ2-1
len: 12
v_gene: TRBV5-1
abundance: NA
d_gene: NA
CDR3nt: TGCGCCAGCAACCTCTATGATGATGAGCAGTTCTTC
CDR3aa: CASNLYDDEQFF

j_gene: TRBJ1-2
len: 17
v_gene: TRBV4-1
abundance: NA
d_gene: NA
CDR3nt: TGCGCCAGCAGCCCGCCTTTCAGGGCGGCCTCTTATGGTGGCTACACCTTC
CDR3aa: CASSPPFRAASYGGYTF

j_gene: TRBJ2-5
len: 13
v_gene: TRBV7-7
abundance: NA
d_gene: NA
CDR3nt: TGTGCTAGCAGCTTATATATCCAAGAGACCCAGTACTTC
CDR3aa: CASSLYIQETQYF

j_gene: TRBJ2-3
len: 11
v_gene: TRBV29-1
abundance: NA
d_gene: NA
CDR3nt: TGCAGTCCGTCAGGCACAGATACGCAGTATTTT
CDR3aa: CSPSGTDTQYF

j_gene: TRBJ2-5
len: 14
v_gene: TRBV5-1
abundance: NA
d_gene: NA
CDR3nt: TGCGCCAGCAGCTTGGTGCCAGGGGACGAGACCCAGTACTTC
CDR3aa: CASSLVPGDETQYF

j_gene: TRBJ2-4
len: 15
v_gene: TRBV2
abundance: NA
d_gene: NA
CDR3nt: TGTGCCAGCAGTGTGGAGGGGTCAGGCAAAAACATTCAGTACTTC
CDR3aa: CASSVEGSGKNIQYF

j_gene: TRBJ2-5
len: 13
v_gene: TRBV15
abundance: many
d_gene: NA
CDR3nt: TGTGCCACCGGCAGGGGGGCTTTGGGGACCCAGTACTTC
CDR3aa: CATGRGALGTQYF

j_gene: TRBJ2-3
len: 16
v_gene: TRBV9
abundance: NA
d_gene: NA
CDR3nt: TGTGCCAGCAGCGTAGAAGGTGAGCCGGACACAGATACGCAGTATTTT
CDR3aa: CASSVEGEPDTDTQYF

j_gene: TRBJ2-3
len: 16
v_gene: TRBV24-1
abundance: few
d_gene: TRBD2
CDR3nt: TGTGCCAGCACTGGACTAGCGGGAGGGAGCACAGATACGCAGTATTTT
CDR3aa: CASTGLAGGSTDTQYF

j_gene: TRBJ2-3
len: 15
v_gene: TRBV6-4
abundance: many
d_gene: TRBD1
CDR3nt: TGTGCCAGCAGTGTACAGGGGAACGGGGCAGATACGCAGTATTTT
CDR3aa: CASSVQGNGADTQYF

j_gene: TRBJ1-5
len: 14
v_gene: TRBV2
abundance: few
d_gene: NA
CDR3nt: TGTGCCAGCAGTGCACAGGGTAGCAATCAGCCCCAGCATTTT
CDR3aa: CASSAQGSNQPQHF

j_gene: TRBJ1-2
len: 13
v_gene: TRBV7-2
abundance: many
d_gene: TRBD1
CDR3nt: TGTGCCAGCAGCTTTCGACAGGGCTATGGCTACACCTTC
CDR3aa: CASSFRQGYGYTF

j_gene: TRBJ2-3
len: 14
v_gene: TRBV3-1
abundance: many
d_gene: NA
CDR3nt: TGTGCCAGCCTGTCGAGCAGGTTCCCAGATACGCAGTATTTT
CDR3aa: CASLSSRFPDTQYF

j_gene: TRBJ2-7
len: 13
v_gene: TRBV6-1
abundance: NA
d_gene: TRBD1
CDR3nt: TGTGCCAGCAGGGTCCAGGACAGGTACGAGCAGTACTTC
CDR3aa: CASRVQDRYEQYF

j_gene: TRBJ2-3
len: 17
v_gene: TRBV3-1
abundance: NA
d_gene: TRBD2
CDR3nt: TGTGCCAGCATGCCTCGGCTTAGCGGGGGAAGCACAGATACGCAGTATTTT
CDR3aa: CASMPRLSGGSTDTQYF

j_gene: TRBJ1-1
len: 15
v_gene: TRBV6-5
abundance: NA
d_gene: TRBD1
CDR3nt: TGTGCCAGCAGTTCCACAGGGGGGAGTGACACTGAAGCTTTCTTT
CDR3aa: CASSSTGGSDTEAFF

j_gene: TRBJ1-6
len: 15
v_gene: TRBV20-1
abundance: NA
d_gene: NA
CDR3nt: TGCAGTGCCCGAAAGGAGGGCAATTCTAATTCACCCCTCCACTTT
CDR3aa: CSARKEGNSNSPLHF

j_gene: TRBJ2-7
len: 14
v_gene: TRBV6-1
abundance: many
d_gene: TRBD2
CDR3nt: TGTGCCAGCAGTCCGACAGCGGGACCCTACGAGCAGTACTTC
CDR3aa: CASSPTAGPYEQYF

j_gene: TRBJ1-1
len: 16
v_gene: TRBV20-1
abundance: many
d_gene: TRBD1
CDR3nt: TGCAGTGCTAGAGATTTGACAGGGCGTTTCAACACTGAAGCTTTCTTT
CDR3aa: CSARDLTGRFNTEAFF

j_gene: TRBJ1-2
len: 12
v_gene: TRBV7-9
abundance: NA
d_gene: NA
CDR3nt: TGTGCCACCTGGGAGGGGTACTATGGCTACACCTTC
CDR3aa: CATWEGYYGYTF

j_gene: TRBJ2-1
len: 14
v_gene: TRBV11-2
abundance: once
d_gene: NA
CDR3nt: TGTGCCAGCAGCCCACAGGTAGGGTGGGATGAGCAGTTCTTC
CDR3aa: CASSPQVGWDEQFF